The rows below give T cell receptor beta chains drawn from one sample of a study of T cell responses to AZD1222 COVID-19 vaccine. This table comes from immunoSEQ multiplex PCR, and its TCRdb copy is limited to in-frame clones, with some not included. Among about 110,000 clones, approximately 96% were seen once, and the ten largest hold 2.2%. The sequences come from peripheral blood, collected on day 0 of AZD1222 vaccination. These receptors all come from an adult in good health. The CDR3 runs from the conserved cysteine through the conserved F or W. The D gene is left open where the match is weak. For some rows the clone size is stated as once, few or many, or as a class when expanded; others skip it.

TRBJ1-2 | TRBV9 | once | . | CASSPDDSNYGYTF | TGTGCCAGCAGCCCTGACGACAGTAACTATGGCTACACCTTC
TRBJ1-4 | TRBV30 | . | . | CAWRRRKPNEKLFF | TGTGCCTGGAGACGACGTAAGCCTAATGAAAAACTGTTTTTT
TRBJ2-3 | TRBV5-1 | . | . | CASSLGRVRTDTQYF | TGCGCCAGCAGCTTGGGCAGGGTTCGCACAGATACGCAGTATTTT
TRBJ1-3 | TRBV6-5 | . | . | CASSSSRTAGNTIYF | TGTGCCAGCAGTTCTAGCCGCACTGCCGGAAACACCATATATTTT
TRBJ2-2 | TRBV27 | . | TRBD1 | CASRRDRGTGELFF | TGTGCCAGCAGACGGGACAGGGGAACCGGGGAGCTGTTTTTT
TRBJ1-1 | TRBV2 | . | . | CARDMNTEAFF | TGTGCCAGGGACATGAACACTGAAGCTTTCTTT
TRBJ1-6 | TRBV19 | . | . | CASIDGESYNSPLHF | TGTGCCAGTATTGACGGGGAGTCCTATAATTCACCCCTCCACTTT
TRBJ2-1 | TRBV6-1 | . | TRBD1 | CASSAGQGRTYNEQFF | TGTGCCAGCAGTGCCGGACAGGGGCGGACCTACAATGAGCAGTTCTTC
TRBJ2-5 | TRBV3-1/TRBV3-2 | . | TRBD2 | CASSQGGLAGGETQYF | TGTGCCAGCAGCCAAGGTGGGTTAGCGGGAGGAGAGACCCAGTACTTC
TRBJ1-1 | TRBV11-2 | . | TRBD1 | CASRSGGSRTEAFF | TGTGCCAGCAGATCAGGGGGCTCGAGAACTGAAGCTTTCTTT
TRBJ2-1 | TRBV5-8 | . | . | CASTLLGEQFF | TGTGCCAGCACCCTGCTGGGTGAGCAGTTCTTC
TRBJ1-1 | TRBV6-2/TRBV6-3 | . | . | CASSYSENTEAFF | TGTGCCAGCAGTTACTCGGAGAACACTGAAGCTTTCTTT
TRBJ1-2 | TRBV19 | . | . | CASRDTRGGYGYTF | TGTGCCAGTAGGGACACCAGGGGTGGCTATGGCTACACCTTC
TRBJ2-3 | TRBV29-1 | . | . | CSVWRGTSTDTQYF | TGCAGCGTTTGGCGGGGAACTTCCACAGATACGCAGTATTTT
TRBJ1-4 | TRBV9 | . | . | CASSPNVGGEWEKLFF | TGTGCCAGCAGCCCCAACGTGGGGGGCGAGTGGGAAAAACTGTTTTTT
TRBJ1-5 | TRBV5-8 | . | . | CASSLLSLYALGQPQHF | TGTGCCAGCAGCTTGCTGTCCTTGTATGCCCTGGGCCAGCCCCAGCATTTT
TRBJ2-2 | TRBV6-6 | . | TRBD2 | CASSYGRAHTGELFF | TGTGCCAGCAGTTACGGGAGGGCACACACCGGGGAGCTGTTTTTT
TRBJ1-2 | TRBV11-2 | . | . | CASSLEILGSGYTF | TGTGCCAGCAGCTTAGAAATCCTTGGCAGTGGCTACACCTTC
TRBJ1-4 | TRBV11-2 | . | TRBD1 | CASSSTGTGRSGEKLFF | TGTGCCAGCAGCTCCACCGGGACAGGGAGGAGCGGGGAAAAACTGTTTTTT
TRBJ2-3 | TRBV9 | . | TRBD2 | CASSVPGLAMGSDTQYF | TGTGCCAGCAGCGTACCCGGACTAGCCATGGGGTCAGATACGCAGTATTTT
TRBJ1-3 | TRBV7-9 | . | . | CASSLQGSGNTIYF | TGTGCCAGCAGCTTACAGGGTTCTGGAAACACCATATATTTT
TRBJ1-1 | TRBV7-9 | . | . | CASSLLPGDTEAFF | TGTGCCAGCAGTTTGCTCCCAGGGGACACTGAAGCTTTCTTT
TRBJ2-2 | TRBV7-3 | . | . | CASSSQGTTSNTGELFF | TGTGCCAGCAGCTCCCAGGGGACTACCTCGAACACCGGGGAGCTGTTTTTT
TRBJ1-2 | TRBV5-1 | . | TRBD1 | CASSPGQGAFYGYTF | TGCGCCAGCAGCCCAGGACAGGGGGCTTTCTATGGCTACACCTTC
TRBJ1-4 | TRBV5-6 | . | TRBD1 | CASSFGTGINEKLFF | TGTGCCAGCAGCTTCGGGACAGGGATTAATGAAAAACTGTTTTTT
TRBJ2-7 | TRBV7-8 | . | . | CASRPADSYEQYF | TGTGCCAGCAGGCCGGCGGACAGCTACGAGCAGTACTTC
TRBJ2-3 | TRBV6-1 | . | TRBD2 | CASSESLAGGGDTQYF | TGTGCCAGCAGTGAATCCTTAGCGGGAGGGGGGGATACGCAGTATTTT
TRBJ2-2 | TRBV23-1 | . | . | CASSQSPTPVYTGELFF | TGCGCCAGCAGTCAATCGCCCACCCCGGTTTACACCGGGGAGCTGTTTTTT
TRBJ1-5 | TRBV6-6 | once | . | CASSSQWAGVGQPQHF | TGTGCCAGCAGTTCCCAGTGGGCGGGGGTAGGCCAGCCCCAGCATTTT
TRBJ1-1 | TRBV3-1/TRBV3-2 | . | . | CASSQDLRSEAFF | TGTGCCAGCAGCCAAGATCTTCGGAGTGAAGCTTTCTTT
TRBJ2-1 | TRBV30 | . | . | CAWSVVARSYNEQFF | TGTGCCTGGAGCGTCGTCGCTCGCTCCTACAATGAGCAGTTCTTC
TRBJ2-2 | TRBV5-1 | once | . | CASSLSVARGELFF | TGCGCCAGCAGCTTGTCTGTGGCGCGGGGGGAGCTGTTTTTT
TRBJ2-5 | TRBV15 | . | . | CATSRDGRGRETQYF | TGTGCCACCAGCAGAGATGGGAGGGGGCGAGAGACCCAGTACTTC
TRBJ1-4 | TRBV4-3 | . | . | CASSQDLGVKLFF | TGCGCCAGCAGCCAAGATCTTGGCGTGAAACTGTTTTTT
TRBJ1-1 | TRBV6-4 | . | . | CASSVVGCYVLTEAFF | TGTGCCAGCAGTGTCGTGGGCTGTTATGTGCTCACTGAAGCTTTCTTT
TRBJ1-2 | TRBV6-5 | . | . | CASSYKGDVEGYTF | TGTGCCAGCAGTTACAAGGGGGATGTCGAAGGCTACACCTTC
TRBJ1-5 | TRBV6-5 | once | . | CASSYSHLANQPQHF | TGTGCCAGCAGTTACTCACACCTTGCCAATCAGCCCCAGCATTTT
TRBJ2-3 | TRBV4-3 | . | . | CASSQDSTDTQYF | TGCGCCAGCAGCCAGGACAGCACAGATACGCAGTATTTT
TRBJ1-6 | TRBV13 | once | TRBD1 | CASSPSDRGDSPLHF | TGTGCCAGCAGTCCCTCCGACAGGGGTGATTCACCCCTCCACTTT
TRBJ2-1 | TRBV5-1 | . | . | CASSLGLERNEQFF | TGCGCCAGCAGCCTCGGACTGGAGAGGAATGAGCAGTTCTTC
TRBJ2-6 | TRBV5-1 | . | . | CASSSGREPGANVLTF | TGCGCCAGCAGCTCCGGACGGGAACCTGGGGCCAACGTCCTGACTTTC
TRBJ2-5 | TRBV7-9 | . | . | CASSPAVSRQETQYF | TGTGCCAGCAGCCCGGCGGTATCGCGGCAAGAGACCCAGTACTTC
TRBJ1-5 | TRBV30 | . | . | CAWSVGSSGNQPQHF | TGTGCCTGGAGTGTCGGGTCCAGCGGTAATCAGCCCCAGCATTTT
TRBJ2-1 | TRBV9 | . | . | CASSEGGNEQFF | TGTGCCAGCAGCGAAGGTGGCAATGAGCAGTTCTTC
TRBJ2-1 | TRBV28 | . | TRBD2 | CASSQTSGSGDNEQFF | TGTGCCAGCAGCCAGACTAGCGGGAGTGGGGACAATGAGCAGTTCTTC
TRBJ1-2 | TRBV6-1 | . | TRBD1 | CASSEAGTANYGYTF | TGTGCCAGCAGTGAAGCGGGGACAGCCAACTATGGCTACACCTTC
TRBJ2-2 | TRBV5-6 | few | TRBD2 | CASSPGLAGTSSVRELFF | TGTGCCAGCAGCCCAGGACTAGCGGGGACTTCGTCGGTTCGGGAGCTGTTTTTT
TRBJ1-1 | TRBV27 | once | . | CASSLSGGSTEAFF | TGTGCCAGCAGTTTATCAGGGGGGAGCACTGAAGCTTTCTTT
TRBJ1-6 | TRBV6-5 | . | . | CASSYGQANSPLHF | TGTGCCAGCAGTTACGGGCAGGCTAATTCACCCCTCCACTTT
TRBJ1-3 | TRBV18 | . | . | CASSLRWDGSGNTIYF | TGTGCCAGCTCATTGCGGTGGGACGGCTCTGGAAACACCATATATTTT
TRBJ1-1 | TRBV7-6 | . | . | CASSRSVAEAFF | TGTGCCAGCAGCCGATCAGTGGCTGAAGCTTTCTTT
TRBJ1-5 | TRBV7-2 | . | . | CASSYRGNQPQHF | TGTGCCAGCAGCTACAGGGGCAATCAGCCCCAGCATTTT
TRBJ2-4 | TRBV7-8 | . | TRBD2 | CASSLEAMGAGLAKNIQYF | TGTGCCAGCAGCTTAGAGGCGATGGGAGCGGGGTTAGCCAAAAACATTCAGTACTTC
TRBJ1-4 | TRBV28 | . | . | CASKGGPATNEKLFF | TGTGCCAGCAAGGGTGGGCCTGCAACTAATGAAAAACTGTTTTTT
TRBJ1-5 | TRBV6-5 | . | . | CASSYGPRGNQPQHF | TGTGCCAGCAGTTACGGCCCCCGAGGCAATCAGCCCCAGCATTTT